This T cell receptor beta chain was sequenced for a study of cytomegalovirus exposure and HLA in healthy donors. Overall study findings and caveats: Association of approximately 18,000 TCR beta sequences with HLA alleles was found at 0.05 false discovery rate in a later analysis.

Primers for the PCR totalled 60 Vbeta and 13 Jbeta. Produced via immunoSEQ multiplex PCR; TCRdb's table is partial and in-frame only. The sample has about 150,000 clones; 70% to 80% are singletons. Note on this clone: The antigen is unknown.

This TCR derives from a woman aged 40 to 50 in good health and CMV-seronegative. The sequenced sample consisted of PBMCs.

The CDR3 region is CASSLRPGLAGEEQFF. CDR3 sequence (DNA): TGTGCCAGCAGTCTTAGGCCGGGACTAGCGGGAGAGGAGCAGTTCTTC. The rearrangement uses TRBV6-4 and TRBJ2-1; 14 bases are shared with TRBD2. V dropped 5 bases and J dropped 10; count of bases not matched to a gene: 10. CDR1 is MRHNA and CDR2 is SNTAGT in the germline V gene. CDR3 length: 16 amino acids.